The clone carrying this T cell receptor (beta chain) was seen a few times. The V gene end was trimmed by 7 bases and the J gene end by 6 bases; junction bases not matched to a gene: 6. The CDR3 is 14 residues long. Germline values: CDR1 LGHNT, CDR2 FRNRAP. The source of the sample is a study of blood T cell repertoires in COVID-19. About the research overall: In each case, the material was cDNA or gDNA derived from T cells, B-cell-depleted T cells, or PBMCs.

Methods used by the authors: Amplified reference gene primers provided the basis for estimating nucleated cell counts. Using immunoSEQ multiplex PCR, the repertoire was profiled, and TCRdb retains in-frame clones only, with some absent. V, J and clone size were drawn from that table, and D and trimming were deduced from the DNA. The table lists approximately 290,000 clones, 85% to 90% of them singletons. Individuals drawn from about 26 US areas were roughly 18 to 89 years old. V and J are TRBV12-5 and TRBJ2-7, with 13 bases identical to TRBD2. Sequenced input: PBMCs or T cells enriched from blood (not recorded which). This TCR came from a young woman with acute COVID-19. The CDR3 coding sequence is TGTGCTAGTGCTACGGGACTAGCGGGAAGCGAGCAGTACTTC. Translated, it gives CASATGLAGSEQYF.